The TCR beta chain described here comes from a study of T cells in Graves' hyperthyroidism and ophthalmopathy. On the basis of clinical symptoms, serum thyroxine and TRAb, thyroid ultrasound and orbital computed tomography, diagnoses were made. There were TCR beta CDR3 regions amplified from RNA transcripts. An initial round of RT-PCR targeting the TCR CDR3 relied on the HTBI primer set. A single record per CDR3 protein comes from TCRdb applying MiXCR to the multiplex PCR reads. This sample has around 520,000 distinct CDR3 sequences, with 12% to 15% found just once. Study-wide results and caveats: Expanded thyroid clonotypes (above 0.001) were mostly also found in blood.

As concerns this clonotype: Its specificity is not known.

The sequence came from a woman between 35 and 50 years old with Graves' hyperthyroidism. The sequencing sample was made of blood.

CDR3 protein: CASSIRDYVYNEQFF. Written as DNA, the CDR3 is TGTGCCAGTAGCATCCGGGACTACGTCTACAATGAGCAGTTCTTC. The rearrangement links TRBV19 to TRBJ2-1; 7 positions match TRBD2. Germline CDR1 reads LNHDA; CDR2 reads SQIVND (reference sequence). V lost 6 bases to trimming and J lost 3 bases; unmatched junction nucleotides: 8. The CDR3 is 15 residues long.